This TCR beta chain is drawn from a study of glioma-infiltrating T cells. Study in general: Glioblastomas were WHO grade IV, sampled at first diagnosis; low-grade were grade II.

With regard to this clonotype: Its antigen is unknown.

Study-level results: Gliomas, especially low-grade, showed above-expected tissue-blood divergence; non-neoplastic patients showed below. Patients with low tissue-blood divergence carried a signature set of shared blood CDR3 motifs.

Amplification of TCR alpha and beta CDR3 regions from RNA used iRepertoire nested multiplex PCR. TCRdb itself ran the multiplex PCR reads through MiXCR, one entry per CDR3 protein. Here the sample spans about 380,000 distinct CDR3 sequences, 35% to 45% being singletons. Germline-derived CDR1 and CDR2 are LGHNA and YSLEER. The CDR3 sequence is 16 residues long. Trimming at V came to 4 bases and at J to 6 bases, leaving 9 bases not matched to a gene. Specimen: glioma tissue, nonneoplastic brain tissue, or PBMCs (not recorded which). The V gene is TRBV4-3, the J gene TRBJ2-1; 10 bases are shared with TRBD2. This receptor was identified in a human donor with low-grade glioma or glioblastoma, undergoing nonglioma brain surgery, or in good health (not recorded which). CDR3: CASSPGGLAGVNEQFF. The CDR3 coding sequence is TGCGCCAGCAGCCCTGGGGGGCTAGCGGGAGTCAATGAGCAGTTCTTC.